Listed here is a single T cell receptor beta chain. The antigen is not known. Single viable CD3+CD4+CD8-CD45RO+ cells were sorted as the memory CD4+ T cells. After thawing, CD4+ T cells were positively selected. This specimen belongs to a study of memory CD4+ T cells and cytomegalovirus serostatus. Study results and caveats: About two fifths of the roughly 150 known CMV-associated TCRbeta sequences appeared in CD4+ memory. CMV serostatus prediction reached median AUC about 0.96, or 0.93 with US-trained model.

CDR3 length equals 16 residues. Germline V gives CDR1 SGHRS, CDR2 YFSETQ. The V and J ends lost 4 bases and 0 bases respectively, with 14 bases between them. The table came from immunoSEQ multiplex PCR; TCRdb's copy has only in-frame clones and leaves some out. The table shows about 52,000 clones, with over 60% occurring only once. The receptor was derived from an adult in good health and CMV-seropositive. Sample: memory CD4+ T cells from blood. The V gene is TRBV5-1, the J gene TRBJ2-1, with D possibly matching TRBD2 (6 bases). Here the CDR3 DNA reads TGCGCCAGCAGCGCTACTAGCCCGAGCTCCTACAATGAGCAGTTCTTC. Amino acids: CASSATSPSSYNEQFF.